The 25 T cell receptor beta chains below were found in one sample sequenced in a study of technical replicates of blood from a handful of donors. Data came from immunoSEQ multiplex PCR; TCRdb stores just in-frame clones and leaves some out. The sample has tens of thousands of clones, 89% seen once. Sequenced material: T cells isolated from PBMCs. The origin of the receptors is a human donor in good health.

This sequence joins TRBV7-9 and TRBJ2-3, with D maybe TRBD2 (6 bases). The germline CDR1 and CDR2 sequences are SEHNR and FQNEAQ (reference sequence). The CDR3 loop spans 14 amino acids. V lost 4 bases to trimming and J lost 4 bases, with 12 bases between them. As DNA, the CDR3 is TGTGCCAGCAGCTCATGGAGGGGCCCAGATACGCAGTATTTT. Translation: CASSSWRGPDTQYF.

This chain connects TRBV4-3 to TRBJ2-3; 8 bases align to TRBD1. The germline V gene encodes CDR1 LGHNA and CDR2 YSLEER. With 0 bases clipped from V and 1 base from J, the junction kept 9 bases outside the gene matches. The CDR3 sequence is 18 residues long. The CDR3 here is CASSQDPPGGVGTDTQYF. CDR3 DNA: TGCGCCAGCAGCCAAGATCCCCCAGGGGGCGTGGGCACAGATACGCAGTATTTT.

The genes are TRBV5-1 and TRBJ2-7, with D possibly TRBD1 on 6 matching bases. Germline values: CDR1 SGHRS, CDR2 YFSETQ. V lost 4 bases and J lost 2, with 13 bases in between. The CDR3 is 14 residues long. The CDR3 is CASSVAGTTYEQYF. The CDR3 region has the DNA TGCGCCAGCAGCGTAGCCGGGACAACCTACGAGCAGTACTTC. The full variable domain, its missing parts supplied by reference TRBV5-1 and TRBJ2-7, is KAGVTQTPRYLIKTRGQQVTLSCSPISGHRSVSWYQQTPGQGLQFLFEYFSETQRNKGNFPGRFSGRQFSNSRSEMNVSTLELGDSALYLCASSVAGTTYEQYFGPGTRLTVT.

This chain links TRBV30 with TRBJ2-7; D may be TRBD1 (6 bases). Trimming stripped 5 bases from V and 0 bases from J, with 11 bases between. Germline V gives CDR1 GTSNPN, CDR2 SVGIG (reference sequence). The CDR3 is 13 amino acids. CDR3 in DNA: TGTGCCTGGCAACGGGACACCTCCTACGAGCAGTACTTC. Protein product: CAWQRDTSYEQYF.

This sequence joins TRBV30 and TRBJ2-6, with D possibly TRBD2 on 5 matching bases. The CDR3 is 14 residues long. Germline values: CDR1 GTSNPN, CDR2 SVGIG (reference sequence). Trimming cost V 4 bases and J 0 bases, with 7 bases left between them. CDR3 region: CAWKTSSGANVLTF. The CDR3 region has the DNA TGTGCCTGGAAAACTAGCTCTGGGGCCAACGTCCTGACTTTC.

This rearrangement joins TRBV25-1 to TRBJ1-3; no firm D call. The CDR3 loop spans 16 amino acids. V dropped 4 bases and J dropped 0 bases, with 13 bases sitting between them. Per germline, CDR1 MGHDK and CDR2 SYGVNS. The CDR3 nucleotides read TGTGCCAGCAGTGCTACCCGCCGAAGCTCTGGAAACACCATATATTTT. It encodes CASSATRRSSGNTIYF.

The CDR3 here is CASSRDREALNGYTF. The CDR3 DNA is TGTGCCAGCAGCCGGGACAGGGAAGCATTAAATGGCTACACCTTC. V gene TRBV27 combines with J gene TRBJ1-2, with 9 positions matching TRBD1. CDR3 size: 15 residues. CDR1 MNHEY and CDR2 SMNVEV come from the germline V gene (reference sequence). J lost 6 bases, V lost 6 bases, and 11 bases had no gene match.

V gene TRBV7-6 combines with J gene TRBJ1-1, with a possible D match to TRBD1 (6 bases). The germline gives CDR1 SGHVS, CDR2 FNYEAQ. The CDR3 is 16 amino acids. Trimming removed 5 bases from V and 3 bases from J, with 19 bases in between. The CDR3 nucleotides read TGTGCCAGCAGCCCACGGGACACCCTGGAGGACACTGAAGCTTTCTTT. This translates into CASSPRDTLEDTEAFF.

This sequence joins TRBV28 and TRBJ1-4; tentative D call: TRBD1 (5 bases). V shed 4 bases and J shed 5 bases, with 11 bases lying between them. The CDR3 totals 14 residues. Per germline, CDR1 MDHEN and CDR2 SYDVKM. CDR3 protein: CASSSGGMNEKLFF. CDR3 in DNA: TGTGCCAGCAGTTCGGGGGGGATGAATGAAAAACTGTTTTTT. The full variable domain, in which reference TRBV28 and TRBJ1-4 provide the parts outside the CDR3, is DVKVTQSSRYLVKRTGEKVFLECVQDMDHENMFWYRQDPGLGLRLIYFSYDVKMKEKGDIPEGYSVSREKKERFSLILESASTNQTSMYLCASSSGGMNEKLFFGSGTQLSVL.

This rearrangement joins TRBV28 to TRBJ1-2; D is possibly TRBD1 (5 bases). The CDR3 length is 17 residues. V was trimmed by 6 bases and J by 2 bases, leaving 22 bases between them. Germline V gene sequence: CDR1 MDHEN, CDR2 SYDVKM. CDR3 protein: CASSRQPQGRFNYGYTF. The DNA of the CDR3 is TGTGCCAGCAGCCGCCAACCTCAGGGAAGGTTCAACTATGGCTACACCTTC.

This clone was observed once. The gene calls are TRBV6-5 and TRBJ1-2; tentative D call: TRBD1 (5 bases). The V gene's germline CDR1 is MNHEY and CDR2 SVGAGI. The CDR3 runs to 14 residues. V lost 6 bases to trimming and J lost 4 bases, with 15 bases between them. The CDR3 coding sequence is TGTGCCAGCAGGCCCCCCGGACACCCCTATGGCTACACCTTC. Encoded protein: CASRPPGHPYGYTF.

The CDR3 spells CASSESGRARNEQYF. The CDR3 DNA reads TGTGCCAGCAGTGAGAGCGGGAGGGCCAGAAACGAGCAGTACTTC. The chain is built from TRBV25-1 and TRBJ2-7; TRBD2 matches 10 bases. The CDR3 length is 15 residues. Trimming removed 3 bases from V and 5 bases from J; junction bases left unmatched: 7. Looked up from germline, CDR1 is MGHDK and CDR2 is SYGVNS.

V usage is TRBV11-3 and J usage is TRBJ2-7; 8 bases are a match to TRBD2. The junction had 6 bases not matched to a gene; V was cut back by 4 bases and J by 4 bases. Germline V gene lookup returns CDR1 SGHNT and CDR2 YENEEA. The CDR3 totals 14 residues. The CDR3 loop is CASSWGTSSYEQYF. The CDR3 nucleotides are TGTGCCAGCAGCTGGGGGACTAGTTCGTACGAGCAGTACTTC.

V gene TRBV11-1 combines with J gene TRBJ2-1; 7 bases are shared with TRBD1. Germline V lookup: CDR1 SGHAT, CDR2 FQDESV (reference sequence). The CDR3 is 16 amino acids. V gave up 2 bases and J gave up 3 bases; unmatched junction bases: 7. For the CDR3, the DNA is TGTGCCAGCAGCTTACCTCGACAGGGATTCTACAATGAGCAGTTCTTC. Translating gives CASSLPRQGFYNEQFF.

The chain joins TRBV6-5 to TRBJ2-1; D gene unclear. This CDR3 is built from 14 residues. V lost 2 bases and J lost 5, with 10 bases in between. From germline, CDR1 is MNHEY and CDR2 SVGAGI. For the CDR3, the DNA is TGTGCCAGCAGTTACCTCGACCAGGACAATGAGCAGTTCTTC. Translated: CASSYLDQDNEQFF.

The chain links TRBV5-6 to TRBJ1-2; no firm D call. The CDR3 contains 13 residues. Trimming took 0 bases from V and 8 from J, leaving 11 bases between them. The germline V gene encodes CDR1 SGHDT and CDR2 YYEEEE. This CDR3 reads CASSLDRVRGYTF. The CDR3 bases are TGTGCCAGCAGCTTGGATCGGGTCCGGGGCTACACCTTC.

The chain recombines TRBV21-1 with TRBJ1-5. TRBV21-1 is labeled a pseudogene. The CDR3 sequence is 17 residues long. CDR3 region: CASSKTNVAYSNQPQHF. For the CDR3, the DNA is TGTGCCAGCAGCAAGACGAACGTAGCCTATAGCAATCAGCCCCAGCATTTT.

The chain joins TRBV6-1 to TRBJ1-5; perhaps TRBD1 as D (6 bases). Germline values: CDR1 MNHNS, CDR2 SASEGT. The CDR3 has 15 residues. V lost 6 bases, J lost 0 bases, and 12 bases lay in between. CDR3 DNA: TGTGCCAGCAGATGGACAGCTGATAGCAATCAGCCCCAGCATTTT. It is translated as CASRWTADSNQPQHF.

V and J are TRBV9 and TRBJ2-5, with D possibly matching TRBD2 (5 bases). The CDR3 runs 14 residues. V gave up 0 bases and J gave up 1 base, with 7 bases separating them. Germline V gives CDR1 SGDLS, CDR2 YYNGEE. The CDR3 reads CASSVVGGQETQYF. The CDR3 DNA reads TGTGCCAGCAGCGTAGTAGGAGGCCAAGAGACCCAGTACTTC.

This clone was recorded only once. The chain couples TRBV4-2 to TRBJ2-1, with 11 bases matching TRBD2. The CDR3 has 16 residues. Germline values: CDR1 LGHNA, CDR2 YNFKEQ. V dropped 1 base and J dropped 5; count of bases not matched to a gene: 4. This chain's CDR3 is CASSQGTSGSHNEQFF. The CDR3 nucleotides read TGTGCCAGCAGCCAAGGAACTAGCGGGAGTCACAATGAGCAGTTCTTC.

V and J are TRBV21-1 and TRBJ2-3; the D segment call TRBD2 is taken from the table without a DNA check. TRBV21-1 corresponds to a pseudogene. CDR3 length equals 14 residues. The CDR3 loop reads CASRSSGDTDTQYF. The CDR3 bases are TGTGCCAGCCGGTCTTCGGGGGACACAGATACGCAGTATTTT.

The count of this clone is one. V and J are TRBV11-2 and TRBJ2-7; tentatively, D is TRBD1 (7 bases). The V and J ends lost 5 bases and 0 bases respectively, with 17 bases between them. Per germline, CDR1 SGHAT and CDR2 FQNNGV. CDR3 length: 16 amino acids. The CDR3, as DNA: TGTGCCAGCAGCCCCCTCGCGGGACAGCACTCCTACGAGCAGTACTTC. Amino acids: CASSPLAGQHSYEQYF.

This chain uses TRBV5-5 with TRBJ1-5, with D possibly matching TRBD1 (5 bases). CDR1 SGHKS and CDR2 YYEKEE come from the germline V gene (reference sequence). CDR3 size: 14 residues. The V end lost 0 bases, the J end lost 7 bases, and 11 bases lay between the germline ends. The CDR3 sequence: CASSLGEGRQPQHF. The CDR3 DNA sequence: TGTGCCAGCAGCTTGGGGGAGGGGCGGCAGCCCCAGCATTTT.

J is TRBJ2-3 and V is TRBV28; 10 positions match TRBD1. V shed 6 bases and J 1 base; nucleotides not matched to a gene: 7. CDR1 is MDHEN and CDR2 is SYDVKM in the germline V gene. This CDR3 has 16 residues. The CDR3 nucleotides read TGTGCCAGCAGCACCAGACAGGGGGCCGGCACAGATACGCAGTATTTT. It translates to CASSTRQGAGTDTQYF.

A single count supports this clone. This chain's CDR3 is CASSYYAGAQETQYF. The CDR3 nucleotides read TGTGCCAGCAGTTACTATGCGGGAGCCCAAGAGACCCAGTACTTC. The chain combines TRBV6-5 with TRBJ2-5, with 7 bases identical to TRBD2. CDR3 size: 15 residues. The V segment lost 1 base and the J segment 1 base; nucleotides outside the gene matches: 3. Looked up from germline, CDR1 is MNHEY and CDR2 is SVGAGI.